Shown below are 8 T cell receptor beta chains from a single sample sequenced in a study of T-cell reconstitution after alpha-beta-depleted transplantation in children listed by TCRdb under 2016. The treatment or condition label corresponds to: allogeneic hematopoietic cell transplantation with graft depleted of TCRalphabeta T cells and CD19 B cells. Libraries were made using PCR. Sequencing relied on an Illumina HiSeq 2500. TCR library preparation used molecular barcoding, with unique molecular identifiers applied to normalize quantification of the TCRbeta repertoire. TCRdb applied fastp at Q25 and MiXCR to the public reads, then kept only in-frame beta chains. CDR3 protein sequences are deduplicated, and each keeps its most common genes and DNA. Recorded for this sample are 120,000 to 150,000 distinct CDR3 sequences; 8.5% to 10% of them occurred a single time. The top ten constitute about a sixth of the sample.

This material consisted of PBMCs, mostly from graft donor cells, taken 180 days after TCRalphabeta/CD19-depleted stem cell transplant. The receptors here all came from a female patient aged 2-10 years who had a stem cell transplant for congenital amegakaryocytic thrombocytopenia, so the T cells may come from the graft donor.

V and J are TRBV5-1 and TRBJ1-1, with 8 bases aligning to TRBD1. CDR1 and CDR2 (germline): SGHRS, YFSETQ. With 4 bases clipped from V and 2 bases from J, the junction kept 7 bases outside the gene matches. The CDR3 runs 15 residues. The CDR3 DNA reads TGCGCCAGCAGCCTCAGACAGGGGACTAACACTGAAGCTTTCTTT. This encodes CASSLRQGTNTEAFF.

This clonotype has ten or more counts. This chain joins TRBV10-3 and TRBJ2-1; no reliable D call. The V and J ends lost 3 bases and 4 bases respectively, with 7 bases between them. In germline, CDR1 is ENHRY, CDR2 SYGVKD. There are 13 residues in the CDR3. CDR3 residues: CAISEKDYNEQFF. Here the CDR3 DNA reads TGTGCCATCAGTGAAAAGGATTACAATGAGCAGTTCTTC.

This clonotype was seen many times. The chain's CDR3 is CSADLLRGSGNEQFF. DNA for the CDR3: TGCAGTGCTGACCTCCTGAGGGGATCGGGCAATGAGCAGTTCTTC. The V gene is TRBV20-1, the J gene TRBJ2-1, with D possibly called TRBD1 or TRBD2 (5 bases each). The V gene's germline CDR1 is DFQATT and CDR2 SNEGSKA (reference sequence). The germline V and J ends were trimmed by 5 bases and 6 bases, with 20 bases remaining between them. CDR3 length: 15 residues.

This clonotype showed up many times. V is TRBV28 and J is TRBJ2-4; 9 bases fit TRBD1. Losses at the gene ends were 5 bases for V and 3 bases for J; bases not matched to a gene: 5. Per germline, CDR1 MDHEN and CDR2 SYDVKM. The CDR3 has 15 residues. CDR3 residues: CASSPRQGGKNIQYF. The CDR3 nucleotides read TGTGCCAGCAGTCCTCGACAGGGGGGCAAAAACATTCAGTACTTC.

V usage is TRBV18 and J usage is TRBJ2-1; 10 bases are shared with TRBD1. Germline lookup yields CDR1 KGHSH and CDR2 LQKENI. Unmatched junction bases numbered 2, after V lost 3 bases and J lost 9 bases. CDR3 length: 13 amino acids. The DNA for the CDR3 is TGTGCCAGCTCACCCGGGACAGGGGTTGAGCAGTTCTTC. Protein sequence: CASSPGTGVEQFF.

The rearrangement uses TRBV10-3 and TRBJ1-2; D is unresolved. Deletions cut 6 bases from V and 6 bases from J, with 26 bases between. This CDR3 is built from 17 residues. The germline V gene encodes CDR1 ENHRY and CDR2 SYGVKD. CDR3 bases: TGTGCCATCAGGAAGAAGGGAGTCGATGCGCCTAGGGATGGCTACACCTTC. It yields the protein CAIRKKGVDAPRDGYTF.

This clonotype came up a few times. The chain has TRBV11-1 and TRBJ2-1; D may match TRBD1 or TRBD2 (5 bases each). This CDR3 spans 12 amino acids. CDR1 and CDR2 (germline): SGHAT, FQDESV (reference sequence). V lost 5 bases, J lost 13 bases, and 15 bases lay in between. The CDR3 DNA follows: TGTGCCAGCAGCAAACTCCGGGACGATCAGTTCTTC. The encoded protein is CASSKLRDDQFF.

Comment on this clonotype: It may be a read error: a sequence one base away is much more abundant. The genes are TRBV12-3 or TRBV12-4 and TRBJ2-1; D possibly corresponds to TRBD2 (6 bases). CDR3 length equals 14 residues. CDR3 amino acids: CASSPLGTYNEHFF. DNA of the CDR3: TGTGCCAGCAGCCCTTTAGGGACTTACAATGAGCACTTCTTC.